A single sample gave rise to the 22 T cell receptor beta chains below, sequenced in a study of T cell repertoires in cytomegalovirus infection. MiXCR, applied by TCRdb to the reads, yields one record per CDR3 protein. The sample holds about 770,000 distinct CDR3 sequences, almost 30% seen once. These TCRs' antigens remain unknown. Specimen: cultured CD8+ T cells from PBMCs, collected from culture after CMV antigen stimulation. The receptors were gathered from a human donor in good health (CMV status not recorded). Some clones in this sample may be carry-over from other donors' samples.

In this sample, this clonotype is medium-sized. This rearrangement joins TRBV27 to TRBJ1-2, with D possibly matching TRBD1 (5 bases). This CDR3 spans 15 amino acids. Germline V gene lookup returns CDR1 MNHEY and CDR2 SMNVEV (reference sequence). With 6 bases removed from V and 2 bases from J, the gap between germline ends came to 16 bases. This CDR3 is CASSFLGTSNYGYTF. The CDR3 nucleotides read TGTGCCAGCAGCTTCCTCGGGACTTCCAACTATGGCTACACCTTC.

The table lists this clonotype with a few counts. The gene calls are TRBV4-1 and TRBJ2-2, with 8 bases fitting TRBD2. With 4 bases clipped from V and 2 bases from J, the junction kept 9 bases outside the gene matches. The CDR3 contains 17 residues. From germline, CDR1 is MGHRA and CDR2 YSYEKL. CDR3 loop: CASSPGSGGANTGELFF. The DNA for the CDR3 is TGCGCCAGCAGCCCAGGGTCCGGGGGGGCTAACACCGGGGAGCTGTTTTTT.

There are a few counts of this clonotype. The chain employs TRBV19 and TRBJ2-1; the match to TRBD2 covers 12 bases. V lost 5 bases to trimming and J lost 5 bases; unmatched junction nucleotides: 7. Germline assignment: CDR1 LNHDA and CDR2 SQIVND (reference sequence). This CDR3 is 16 amino acids long. The CDR3 reads CASSEGLAGGHNEQFF. CDR3 DNA: TGTGCCAGTAGTGAGGGGCTAGCGGGGGGGCACAATGAGCAGTTCTTC.

In this sample, this clonotype turned up a few times. The V call is TRBV10-3, the J call TRBJ2-7, with D perhaps matching TRBD1 or TRBD2 (5 bases each). V was shortened by 2 bases and J by 2 bases, with 16 bases between the two germline ends. Germline V lookup: CDR1 ENHRY, CDR2 SYGVKD. The CDR3 runs 16 residues. CDR3 sequence reads: CAISEGSGTDPYEQYF. The DNA for the CDR3 is TGTGCCATCAGTGAGGGGTCCGGGACGGATCCCTACGAGCAGTACTTC.

The chain carries TRBV2 and TRBJ2-1; tentatively, D is TRBD2 (7 bases). CDR3 length: 18 residues. The germline V and J ends were trimmed by 0 bases and 1 base, with 16 bases remaining between them. Germline CDR1 SNHLY, CDR2 FYNNEI. The CDR3 coding sequence is TGTGCCAGCAGTGAAGCGCTTACGGGGGGCTATTCCTACAATGAGCAGTTCTTC. This codes for CASSEALTGGYSYNEQFF.

J is TRBJ1-3 and V is TRBV6-2 or TRBV6-3; D unresolved. Germline V CDR1 and CDR2: MNHEY, SVGEGT. The length of the CDR3 is 14 residues. V was trimmed by 1 base and J by 6 bases, leaving 10 bases between them. The CDR3, as DNA: TGTGCCAGCAGTTACTTGGAGCAACCAAACACCATATATTTT. Translating it yields CASSYLEQPNTIYF.

V usage is TRBV29-1 and J usage is TRBJ1-2; 7 bases align to TRBD1. V shed 2 bases, J shed 5 bases, and the junction held 8 bases outside the gene matches. There are 14 residues in the CDR3. Germline V gene data show CDR1 as SQVTM and CDR2 as ANQGSEA. CDR3 in DNA: TGCAGCGTTGAAAGCAGGGGGGAGTGGTATGGCTACACCTTC. It yields the protein CSVESRGEWYGYTF.

This chain links TRBV15 with TRBJ2-1; perhaps TRBD1 as D (6 bases). The CDR3 sequence is 12 residues long. Germline values: CDR1 LNHNV, CDR2 YYDKDF (reference sequence). V lost 8 bases, J lost 7 bases, and 12 bases lay in between. The CDR3 sequence: CATEGVWNEQFF. The CDR3 nucleotides are TGTGCCACCGAGGGGGTTTGGAATGAGCAGTTCTTC.

The J gene is TRBJ2-5, the V gene TRBV15, with D perhaps assigned TRBD1 or TRBD2 (6 bases each). Germline CDR1 and CDR2: LNHNV and YYDKDF (reference sequence). The CDR3 extends over 15 amino acids. The V end was cut by 5 bases, the J end by 4 bases, with 17 bases between. As DNA, the CDR3 is TGTGCCACCAGCGCGTCTAGGGGGGCCGCAGAGACCCAGTACTTC. Translation: CATSASRGAAETQYF.

This clonotype has at least ten counts. The rearrangement uses TRBV7-9 and TRBJ1-2; D remains ambiguous. V lost 5 bases to trimming and J lost 4 bases, with 5 bases between them. The length of the CDR3 is 11 residues. Germline V gene data show CDR1 as SEHNR and CDR2 as FQNEAQ (reference sequence). The CDR3 here is CASSTIYGYTF. The DNA for the CDR3 is TGTGCCAGCAGCACAATCTATGGCTACACCTTC.

This clonotype was observed a few times. The chain combines TRBV19 with TRBJ1-2; no definite D call. V shed 1 base and J shed 8 bases, with 8 bases lying between them. Germline CDR1 and CDR2: LNHDA and SQIVND (reference sequence). The CDR3 is made up of 12 amino acids. CDR3 amino acids: CASSIGLLGYTF. CDR3 sequence (DNA): TGTGCCAGTAGTATAGGACTGCTGGGCTACACCTTC.

V and J are TRBV20-1 and TRBJ1-1; TRBD1 matches 7 bases. Germline CDR1 is DFQATT and CDR2 is SNEGSKA (reference sequence). The junction had 5 bases not matched to a gene; V was cut back by 1 base and J by 0 bases. The CDR3 sequence is 15 residues long. CDR3 amino acids: CSARGGTAMNTEAFF. As DNA, the CDR3 is TGCAGTGCTAGAGGGGGGACAGCAATGAACACTGAAGCTTTCTTT.

The V call is TRBV27, the J call TRBJ2-6; D not certain. Deletions cut 7 bases from V and 0 bases from J, with 4 bases between. CDR1 is MNHEY, CDR2 SMNVEV, per germline (reference sequence). The CDR3 is made up of 13 amino acids. CDR3 nucleotides: TGTGCCAGCACTAGCTCTGGGGCCAACGTCCTGACTTTC. Protein product: CASTSSGANVLTF.

This clonotype came up a few times. The CDR3 DNA sequence: TGTGCCAGCAGTGACCATGATATGACAGGGATCGACTATGGCTACACCTTC. Translation: CASSDHDMTGIDYGYTF. The chain employs TRBV2 and TRBJ1-2; 7 bases map to TRBD1. Germline CDR1 and CDR2: SNHLY and FYNNEI. J was trimmed by 3 bases and V by 3 bases; bases with no gene match: 13. The CDR3 consists of 17 residues.

V is TRBV7-8 and J is TRBJ2-7; weak D call: TRBD2 (6 bases). V was cut by 1 base and J by 2 bases, with 12 bases left in between. This CDR3 region has 15 residues. Germline CDR1 reads SGHVS; CDR2 reads FQNEAQ. The CDR3 DNA sequence: TGTGCCAGCAGCTTAGAAGGGACTCCCGCCTACGAGCAGTACGTC. Encoded protein: CASSLEGTPAYEQYV.

The chain joins TRBV20-1 to TRBJ2-3, with D possibly being TRBD2 (6 bases). CDR1 and CDR2 (germline): DFQATT, SNEGSKA (reference sequence). V was pared by 6 bases and J by 6 bases, with 19 bases between. This CDR3 spans 14 amino acids. The CDR3: CSASSGGTSDTQYF. The DNA of the CDR3 is TGCAGTGCCAGCTCTGGCGGGACCTCGGATACGCAGTATTTT.

This chain connects TRBV20-1 to TRBJ1-1; D is uncertain. Germline V gene sequence: CDR1 DFQATT, CDR2 SNEGSKA (reference sequence). The germline V and J ends were trimmed by 0 bases and 5 bases, with 7 bases remaining between them. The CDR3 is made up of 12 amino acids. The CDR3 loop is CSARDSRTEAFF. The CDR3, as DNA: TGCAGTGCTAGAGATTCCCGAACTGAAGCTTTCTTT.

This clonotype has a count of ten or more. The chain uses TRBV7-8 and TRBJ2-2; unclear D gene. V lost 5 bases, J lost 5 bases, and 9 bases lay in between. This CDR3 spans 13 amino acids. Germline-derived CDR1 and CDR2 are SGHVS and FQNEAQ. The CDR3 coding sequence is TGTGCCAGCAGCCTCCTAGGGACCGGGGAGCTGTTTTTT. Amino acid sequence: CASSLLGTGELFF.

The chain uses TRBV2 and TRBJ2-3, with D perhaps TRBD2 (5 bases). CDR1 is SNHLY and CDR2 is FYNNEI in the germline V gene. The CDR3 is made up of 14 amino acids. V was shortened by 10 bases and J by 2 bases, with 16 bases between the two germline ends. The CDR3 protein is CATPEESITDTQYF. CDR3 sequence (DNA): TGTGCCACCCCGGAGGAGTCAATCACAGATACGCAGTATTTT.

This chain joins TRBV29-1 and TRBJ2-5; 10 bases map to TRBD1. CDR1 is SQVTM and CDR2 is ANQGSEA in the germline V gene. The CDR3 contains 16 residues. Trimming cost V 4 bases and J 5 bases; bases outside gene matches: 13. The CDR3 protein is CSVGAVRDRGKETQYF. CDR3 sequence (DNA): TGCAGCGTTGGGGCTGTGAGGGACAGGGGAAAGGAGACCCAGTACTTC.

This chain uses TRBV20-1 with TRBJ1-4, with D maybe TRBD1 (6 bases). The germline gives CDR1 DFQATT, CDR2 SNEGSKA (reference sequence). The germline V and J ends were trimmed by 6 bases and 4 bases, with 24 bases remaining between them. The CDR3 contains 17 residues. The CDR3 spells CSARQELMGAVNEKLFF. The CDR3 nucleotides read TGCAGTGCCAGACAAGAGTTAATGGGGGCGGTTAATGAAAAACTGTTTTTT.

The sample holds many counts of this clonotype. The chain links TRBV7-8 to TRBJ2-5, with 12 bases lining up with TRBD2. The CDR3 contains 19 residues. J lost 5 bases, V lost 5 bases, and 18 bases had no gene match. In germline, CDR1 is SGHVS, CDR2 FQNEAQ. The CDR3 loop reads CASSRLRLPSGGALETQYF. The CDR3 nucleotides are TGTGCCAGCAGCCGGTTGCGTCTACCTAGCGGGGGGGCCCTGGAGACCCAGTACTTC.